The rows below give T cell receptor beta chains drawn from one sample of a study of post-analysis software for immune sequencing data. Via MiXCR, TCRdb re-called the PCR reads, giving one row per CDR3 protein. The repertoire has roughly 800,000 distinct CDR3 sequences, roughly 29% of them found once; the top ten carry under 0.7%. The source material was blood. The origin of the receptors is a girl under 18 with multiple sclerosis. Both conserved end residues are part of each CDR3. The D gene is left open where the match is weak. Size values are once, few and many counts, or a class for expanded clones, and some rows have none.

clone_size	d_call	v_call	j_call	cdr3_aa	cdr3_nt
NA	TRBD1	TRBV7-2	TRBJ1-4	CASSYRQGDYEKLFF	TGTGCCAGCAGCTACCGACAGGGGGACTATGAAAAACTGTTTTTT
NA	TRBD1	TRBV7-9	TRBJ2-7	CASSLDQGALTTYEQYF	TGTGCCAGCAGCCTCGACCAGGGGGCCTTAACAACCTACGAGCAGTACTTC
NA	TRBD1	TRBV7-2	TRBJ2-1	CASSPLPGQGLKNEQFF	TGTGCCAGCAGCCCCCTGCCGGGACAGGGGCTGAAAAATGAGCAGTTCTTC
NA	TRBD1	TRBV5-1	TRBJ1-4	CASSGGDIEKLFF	TGCGCCAGTTCAGGGGGTGATATTGAAAAACTGTTTTTT
NA	TRBD2	TRBV15	TRBJ2-5	CATSRALRGETQYF	TGTGCCACCAGCAGAGCGTTGCGGGGGGAGACCCAGTACTTC
few	TRBD1	TRBV6-5	TRBJ1-6	CASSRGGDSKNSPLHF	TGTGCCAGCAGTAGGGGAGGGGACAGTAAAAATTCACCCCTCCACTTT
few	NA	TRBV7-2	TRBJ2-5	CASSSGASGLLSGEQYF	TGTGCCAGCAGCTCGGGGGCGTCGGGACTCTTAAGCGGTGAGCAGTACTTC
NA	NA	TRBV5-1	TRBJ2-1	CASRMLGAPNEQFF	TGCGCCAGCAGAATGCTAGGGGCTCCCAATGAGCAGTTCTTC
NA	TRBD1	TRBV10-3	TRBJ2-3	CAIRWDRPGDTQYF	TGTGCCATCAGATGGGACAGACCGGGAGATACGCAGTATTTT
NA	NA	TRBV5-1	TRBJ2-2	CASSSAGQLNTGELFF	TGCGCCAGCAGCTCGGCCGGGCAATTGAACACCGGGGAGCTGTTTTTT
NA	TRBD1	TRBV6-2/TRBV6-3	TRBJ2-7	CASLPGTGEFYEQYF	TGTGCCAGCCTACCCGGGACAGGAGAATTCTACGAGCAGTACTTC